Here is one T cell receptor beta chain with its context. What it recognizes is unknown. CDR1 and CDR2 from the germline V gene are SEHNR and FQNEAQ (reference sequence). CDR3 size: 14 residues. V was shortened by 10 bases and J by 5 bases, with 17 bases between the two germline ends. This sample is part of a study of cytomegalovirus exposure and HLA in healthy donors. Study conclusions and caveats: Most TCR sequences showed up rarely, but some public TCRs showed up in many donors. A prior analysis recorded that most TCR beta V segments were productive about 90% or about 30% of the time. Highly shared sequence variants in one cluster were likely a sequencing artifact.

PCR was performed using 60 Vbeta and 13 Jbeta primers. Some clones are missing from TCRdb's copy, which holds only in-frame ones; the method was immunoSEQ multiplex PCR. The table shows roughly 130,000 clones, with 70% to 80% occurring only once. This chain connects TRBV7-9 to TRBJ2-2; perhaps TRBD1 as D (5 bases). The TCR was taken from a man in his late teens or twenties in good health and CMV-seronegative. Sequences were obtained from PBMCs. CDR3 nucleotide sequence: TGTGCCACCCCAGATCCAGGGCTGACCGGGGAGCTGTTTTTT. It encodes CATPDPGLTGELFF.